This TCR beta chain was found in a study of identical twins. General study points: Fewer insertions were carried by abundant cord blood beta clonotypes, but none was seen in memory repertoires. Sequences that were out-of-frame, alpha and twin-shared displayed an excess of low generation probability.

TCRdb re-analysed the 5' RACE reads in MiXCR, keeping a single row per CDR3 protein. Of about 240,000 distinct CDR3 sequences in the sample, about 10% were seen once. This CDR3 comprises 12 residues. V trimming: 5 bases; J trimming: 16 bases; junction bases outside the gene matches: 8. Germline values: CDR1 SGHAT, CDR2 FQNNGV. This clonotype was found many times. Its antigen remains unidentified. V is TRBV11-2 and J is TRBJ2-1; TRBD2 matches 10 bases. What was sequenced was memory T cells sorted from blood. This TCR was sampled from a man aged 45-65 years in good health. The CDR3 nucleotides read TGTGCCAGCAGCCATCGGGGACTAGCGAATTTCTTC. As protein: CASSHRGLANFF.